What follows describes a single T cell receptor (beta chain). Its antigen is unknown. Being one base from a much bigger clone, this may be a read error. The CDR3 runs to 18 residues. The trim removed 0 bases at V and 4 bases at J, leaving 12 bases unmatched. From germline, CDR1 is SGHKS and CDR2 YYEKEE (reference sequence). The data derive from a study of T-cell reconstitution after alpha-beta-depleted transplantation in children. Regarding the study as a whole: About two months after transplant, alpha-beta T cells reportedly came from several hundred expanded graft clones.

Unique molecular identifiers were used to barcode this TCRbeta library. In TCRdb, the PCR reads were re-called with MiXCR into one record per CDR3 protein. This sample has approximately 300,000 distinct CDR3 sequences; roughly 10% occur once, and the top ten carry about 20%. This TCR came from a male patient between 2 and 9 years old who had a stem cell transplant for chronic granulomatous disease, so the T cells may come from the graft donor. The chain combines TRBV5-5 with TRBJ1-5; 8 bases map to TRBD1. Specimen: peripheral blood, collected 180 days after TCRalphabeta/CD19-depleted stem cell transplant. The CDR3 sequence is CASSLVGQGPGFNQPQHF. DNA of the CDR3: TGTGCCAGCAGCTTGGTTGGACAGGGTCCAGGCTTTAATCAGCCCCAGCATTTT.